Listed below are T cell receptor beta chains from one sample, sequenced in a study of blood T cells in healthy people across ages. TCRdb used MiXCR to reprocess the 5' RACE reads, holding one entry per CDR3 protein. The repertoire consists of approximately 2,000,000 distinct CDR3 sequences, with about two fifths occurring once and the leading ten covering approximately 22%. The specimen was blood. The receptors shown here come from a human donor in good health. Each CDR3 is given with its conserved first and last residue. Fields, in order: clone size, J gene, V gene, D gene, CDR3 DNA, CDR3 protein. A D gene is named only where the DNA matches it firmly. Some rows have no size entry. The others give once, few or many, or a class for an expanded clone.

size: .; J: TRBJ2-2; V: TRBV5-1; D: .; DNA: TGCGCCAGCAGCTTGGTGGAGACCGGGAAGCTGTTTTTT; CDR3: CASSLVETGKLFF
size: .; J: TRBJ2-1; V: TRBV5-1; D: TRBD1; DNA: TGCGCCAGCAGCCCTGAGACAGGGTTCCACAATAAGCAGTTCTTC; CDR3: CASSPETGFHNKQFF
size: .; J: TRBJ2-7; V: TRBV4-1; D: .; DNA: TGCGCCAGCAGCCAAAGAGAATTAGTGGCGAGTGAGCAGTACTTC; CDR3: CASSQRELVASEQYF
size: .; J: TRBJ1-1; V: TRBV4-3; D: .; DNA: TGCGCCAGCAGCCAAACAGGAATCACTGAAGCTTTCTTT; CDR3: CASSQTGITEAFF
size: .; J: TRBJ2-7; V: TRBV5-1; D: TRBD1; DNA: TGCGCCAGCAGCTGGGCAGGGACAGGGGGGTTCGAGCAGTACTTC; CDR3: CASSWAGTGGFEQYF
size: .; J: TRBJ2-6; V: TRBV15; D: .; DNA: TGTGCCACCAGCAGAGAAAGTGGGTCTGGGGCCAACGTCCTGACTTTC; CDR3: CATSRESGSGANVLTF
size: .; J: TRBJ2-2; V: TRBV12-3/TRBV12-4; D: .; DNA: TGTGCCAGCGGGTTTGGGGGGGAGCTGTTTTTT; CDR3: CASGFGGELFF
size: .; J: TRBJ1-5; V: TRBV10-3; D: .; DNA: TGTGCCATCAGTGAGTCCGTTCATCAGCCCCAGCATTTT; CDR3: CAISESVHQPQHF
size: once; J: TRBJ2-4; V: TRBV11-2; D: .; DNA: TGTGCCGGCAGCGGTAACAGAGCCAAAAACATTCAGTACTTC; CDR3: CAGSGNRAKNIQYF
size: .; J: TRBJ2-7; V: TRBV29-1; D: TRBD1; DNA: TGCAGCGTTGCGACAGGGGGCTCTCACTACGAGCAGTACTTC; CDR3: CSVATGGSHYEQYF
size: few; J: TRBJ2-7; V: TRBV15; D: TRBD1; DNA: TGTGCCACCAGCAGGGGACAGGGTTCCAGCTACGAGCAGTACTTC; CDR3: CATSRGQGSSYEQYF
size: .; J: TRBJ2-1; V: TRBV5-1; D: .; DNA: TGCGCCAGCAGCTTTGAAGGGGGGGCGTTACACAATGAGCAGTTCTTC; CDR3: CASSFEGGALHNEQFF
size: .; J: TRBJ1-1; V: TRBV5-1; D: TRBD1; DNA: TGCGCCAGCAGCTTAGAACCCACAGGGGCGGGCACTGAAGCTTTCTTT; CDR3: CASSLEPTGAGTEAFF
size: many; J: TRBJ2-3; V: TRBV25-1; D: .; DNA: TGTGCCAGCAAGGAGGGGGCGAGAGATACGCAGTATTTT; CDR3: CASKEGARDTQYF
size: few; J: TRBJ2-1; V: TRBV20-1; D: TRBD1; DNA: TGCAGCGGACAGGGGAACAATGAGCAGTTCTTC; CDR3: CSGQGNNEQFF
size: few; J: TRBJ2-1; V: TRBV6-1; D: .; DNA: TGTGCCAGCAGTGAATTGGACTCGAACACCTACAATGAGCAGTTCTTC; CDR3: CASSELDSNTYNEQFF
size: .; J: TRBJ1-1; V: TRBV4-2; D: .; DNA: TGTGCCAGCAGCTCAAAGGTCGGGGGACCCTATGAAGCTTTCTTT; CDR3: CASSSKVGGPYEAFF
size: .; J: TRBJ2-7; V: TRBV18; D: TRBD1; DNA: TGTGCCAGCCCTGACGACCCGGTGCGACAGGGCCACGAGCAGTACTTC; CDR3: CASPDDPVRQGHEQYF
size: many; J: TRBJ2-1; V: TRBV5-1; D: .; DNA: TGTGCCAGCAGCTTAGAGGCGGGGAGTTACAATGAGCAGTTCTTC; CDR3: CASSLEAGSYNEQFF
size: .; J: TRBJ2-2; V: TRBV28; D: .; DNA: TGTGCCAGCAGTTATCGGGGTGAAGGGTTCGGGGAGCTGTTTTTT; CDR3: CASSYRGEGFGELFF
size: few; J: TRBJ2-7; V: TRBV3-1; D: .; DNA: TGTGCCAGCAGCCAAGGGGCCACCTCCTACGAGCAGTACTTC; CDR3: CASSQGATSYEQYF
size: .; J: TRBJ1-1; V: TRBV29-1; D: .; DNA: TGCAGCGTGAGGGGAGTTCTGAACACTGAAGCTTTCTTT; CDR3: CSVRGVLNTEAFF
size: few; J: TRBJ2-5; V: TRBV27; D: .; DNA: TGTGCCAGCAGTCACCACCAAGAGACCCAGTACTTC; CDR3: CASSHHQETQYF
size: .; J: TRBJ2-1; V: TRBV5-1; D: .; DNA: TGCGCCAGCCATGTCGGAGATGAGCAGTTCTTC; CDR3: CASHVGDEQFF
size: few; J: TRBJ2-7; V: TRBV15; D: .; DNA: TGTGCCACCAGCCTAAGGCTCCTAGGAAACGAGCAGTACTTC; CDR3: CATSLRLLGNEQYF
size: few; J: TRBJ2-7; V: TRBV18; D: .; DNA: TGTGCCAGCTCACCACTGGGTTCCCTTTTCTACGAGCAGTACTTC; CDR3: CASSPLGSLFYEQYF